The 24 T cell receptor beta chains listed next were all sequenced from one sample in a study of blood T cell repertoires in COVID-19. Some clones are missing from TCRdb's copy, which holds only in-frame ones; the method was immunoSEQ multiplex PCR. The sample carries 110,000 to 150,000 clones, approximately 86% recorded once. The specimen sequenced was peripheral blood. All receptors come from a human donor in a cohort sampled during active COVID-19.

The gene calls are TRBV5-1 and TRBJ2-7, with 9 bases identical to TRBD1. The CDR3 contains 15 residues. V shed 3 bases, J shed 3 bases, and the junction held 7 bases outside the gene matches. CDR1 and CDR2 from the germline V gene are SGHRS and YFSETQ. This CDR3 reads CASSWGQGNFYEQYF. The CDR3 nucleotides read TGCGCCAGCAGCTGGGGACAGGGAAATTTCTACGAGCAGTACTTC. Full variable domain (outside the CDR3, taken from reference TRBV5-1 and TRBJ2-7): KAGVTQTPRYLIKTRGQQVTLSCSPISGHRSVSWYQQTPGQGLQFLFEYFSETQRNKGNFPGRFSGRQFSNSRSEMNVSTLELGDSALYLCASSWGQGNFYEQYFGPGTRLTVT.

CDR3 residues: CASSGLGGVIYNEQFF. In DNA form, the CDR3 reads TGTGCCAGCAGTGGGTTGGGGGGGGTTATCTACAATGAGCAGTTCTTC. V is TRBV6-1 and J is TRBJ2-1; 7 bases match TRBD2. The germline gives CDR1 MNHNS, CDR2 SASEGT. The junction had 9 bases not matched to a gene; V was cut back by 4 bases and J by 3 bases. The CDR3 sequence is 16 residues long.

The chain's CDR3 is CASRDFGQGPLHF. The DNA of the CDR3 is TGTGCCAGCAGAGATTTCGGACAGGGCCCCCTCCACTTT. The J gene is TRBJ1-6, the V gene TRBV27; 8 bases agree with TRBD1. Germline V gives CDR1 MNHEY, CDR2 SMNVEV (reference sequence). With V trimmed by 6 bases and J by 13 bases, 8 bases remained unmatched. This CDR3 region has 13 residues.

Written as DNA, the CDR3 is TGTGCCAGCAGCACCGGGACAGCGAACACCGGGGAGCTGTTTTTT. Its translation: CASSTGTANTGELFF. The genes are TRBV4-2 and TRBJ2-2; 7 positions match TRBD1. Germline V gives CDR1 LGHNA, CDR2 YNFKEQ. V dropped 5 bases and J dropped 0; count of bases not matched to a gene: 3. The CDR3 sequence is 15 residues long.

V is TRBV9 and J is TRBJ2-3, with D perhaps matching TRBD2 (6 bases). The CDR3 has 15 residues. CDR1 and CDR2 from the germline V gene are SGDLS and YYNGEE. V was cut by 4 bases and J by 2 bases, with 14 bases left in between. Here the CDR3 reads CASSRGGITTDTQYF. In nucleotides, the CDR3 is TGTGCCAGCAGCCGGGGCGGGATTACCACAGATACGCAGTATTTT.

V and J are TRBV9 and TRBJ2-1, with 7 bases that match TRBD1. Trimming cost V 0 bases and J 4 bases; bases outside gene matches: 4. In germline, CDR1 is SGDLS, CDR2 YYNGEE. The CDR3 extends over 15 amino acids. Written as DNA, the CDR3 is TGTGCCAGCAGCGTAGAGTCCAGGGGGTACAATGAGCAGTTCTTC. Translating it yields CASSVESRGYNEQFF.

The CDR3 sequence is CASRIKQGQNTEAFF. The DNA of the CDR3 is TGTGCCAGTAGGATTAAACAGGGGCAGAACACTGAAGCTTTCTTT. V and J are TRBV19 and TRBJ1-1; 7 nucleotides agree with TRBD1. The V gene end was trimmed by 6 bases and the J gene end by 1 base; junction bases not matched to a gene: 8. Germline CDR1 is LNHDA and CDR2 is SQIVND (reference sequence). The CDR3 loop spans 15 amino acids.

The chain has TRBV5-1 and TRBJ2-1; possible D gene TRBD2, 5 bases. The CDR3 covers 16 residues. The V gene's germline CDR1 is SGHRS and CDR2 YFSETQ. V was shortened by 2 bases and J by 10 bases, with 22 bases between the two germline ends. The CDR3 DNA is TGCGCCAGCAGCTTTTCGAAAACCGGATTAGCGAGGGAGCAGTTCTTC. Translated, it gives CASSFSKTGLAREQFF.

The chain has TRBV6-5 and TRBJ1-1; D remains ambiguous. The CDR3 length is 15 residues. Per germline, CDR1 MNHEY and CDR2 SVGAGI. Trimming left V 2 bases short and J 2 bases short, with 12 bases between. CDR3 region: CASSYGQAGNTEAFF. The CDR3 nucleotides read TGTGCCAGCAGTTACGGCCAGGCCGGCAACACTGAAGCTTTCTTT.

This clone was detected a few times. The rearrangement uses TRBV11-2 and TRBJ2-1; TRBD2 matches 11 bases. There are 16 residues in the CDR3. With V trimmed by 1 base and J by 4 bases, 3 bases remained unmatched. Germline V gene lookup returns CDR1 SGHAT and CDR2 FQNNGV. CDR3 DNA: TGTGCCAGCAGCTTAGGCCCTAGCGGGGGGTACAATGAGCAGTTCTTC. It specifies CASSLGPSGGYNEQFF.

In this sample, this clone turned up a few times. The gene calls are TRBV19 and TRBJ2-7; 7 bases line up with TRBD1. The germline gives CDR1 LNHDA, CDR2 SQIVND (reference sequence). Trimming took 8 bases from V and 3 from J; bases not matched to a gene: 1. The CDR3 loop spans 11 amino acids. The CDR3 region is CASRQGYEQYF. The CDR3 bases are TGTGCCAGTCGACAGGGCTACGAGCAGTACTTC.

The chain recombines TRBV9 with TRBJ2-4; 7 nucleotides match TRBD2. With 3 bases clipped from V and 7 bases from J, the junction kept 7 bases outside the gene matches. CDR3 size: 14 residues. Per the germline V gene, CDR1 is SGDLS and CDR2 is YYNGEE. The CDR3 loop reads CASSARGVENIQYF. The CDR3, as DNA: TGTGCCAGCAGCGCTCGGGGGGTCGAGAACATTCAGTACTTC.

V is TRBV27 and J is TRBJ1-4, with 7 bases that match TRBD1. The J segment lost 8 bases and the V segment lost 5 bases, leaving 11 bases of the junction unmatched. The CDR3 is 15 amino acids. Germline CDR1 reads MNHEY; CDR2 reads SMNVEV (reference sequence). CDR3 in amino acids: CASSPTGRAREKLFF. CDR3 in DNA: TGTGCCAGCAGTCCGACAGGGCGAGCCAGGGAAAAACTGTTTTTT.

V and J are TRBV28 and TRBJ1-6, with 8 bases identical to TRBD1. V was pared by 3 bases and J by 10 bases, with 14 bases of the junction left unmatched. There are 17 residues in the CDR3. Germline assignment: CDR1 MDHEN and CDR2 SYDVKM. The CDR3 DNA reads TGTGCCAGCAGTTTCCCGGACGGACAGGGTTTCGGCTCACCCCTCCACTTT. Translation: CASSFPDGQGFGSPLHF.

The chain carries TRBV7-2 and TRBJ2-1; 9 bases are shared with TRBD2. CDR1 and CDR2 from the germline V gene are SGHTA and FQGNSA. The V and J ends lost 4 bases and 5 bases, in that order; junction bases with no gene match: 6. This CDR3 contains 15 residues. CDR3 bases: TGTGCCAGCAGCTACGAGACTAGCGGCCACAATGAGCAGTTCTTC. Protein: CASSYETSGHNEQFF. Full variable domain (outside the CDR3, taken from reference TRBV7-2 and TRBJ2-1): GAGVSQSPSNKVTEKGKDVELRCDPISGHTALYWYRQSLGQGLEFLIYFQGNSAPDKSGLPSDRFSAERTGGSVSTLTIQRTQQEDSAVYLCASSYETSGHNEQFFGPGTRLTVL.

This chain's CDR3 is CASSGAGTGELFF. The CDR3 region has the DNA TGTGCCAGCAGTGGAGCGGGCACCGGGGAGCTGTTTTTT. The genes are TRBV14 and TRBJ2-2, with D maybe TRBD2 (6 bases). In germline, CDR1 is SGHDN, CDR2 FVKESK. The ends were cut back, 6 bases at V and 4 bases at J, with 9 bases in the middle. The CDR3 length is 13 residues.

The rearrangement uses TRBV29-1 and TRBJ2-2, with TRBD1 identical over 7 bases. The V gene's germline CDR1 is SQVTM and CDR2 ANQGSEA. The CDR3 loop spans 12 amino acids. Trimming cost V 6 bases and J 7 bases; bases outside gene matches: 5. Written as DNA, the CDR3 is TGCAGCGTCGACAGGGCTGGCGGGGAGCTGTTTTTT. Amino acids: CSVDRAGGELFF.

The rearrangement uses TRBV6-5 and TRBJ1-1; D is unclear. The CDR3 is made up of 13 amino acids. Looked up from germline, CDR1 is MNHEY and CDR2 is SVGAGI. The V and J ends lost 2 bases and 1 base respectively, with 5 bases between them. CDR3 sequence: CASSYRRNTEAFF. In nucleotides, the CDR3 is TGTGCCAGCAGTTACCGGAGGAACACTGAAGCTTTCTTT.

The gene calls are TRBV6-1 and TRBJ1-6; TRBD1 is a possible D gene (5 bases). Germline-derived CDR1 and CDR2 are MNHNS and SASEGT. The CDR3 extends over 13 amino acids. Deletions cut 0 bases from V and 13 bases from J, with 10 bases between. The CDR3 here is CASSEAEGAPLHF. CDR3 in DNA: TGTGCCAGCAGTGAAGCGGAAGGGGCCCCCCTCCACTTT.

The J gene is TRBJ2-7, the V gene TRBV6-5; D is possibly TRBD1 (6 bases). The CDR3 has 15 amino acids. V was pared by 6 bases and J by 1 base, with 16 bases between. Germline V gene data show CDR1 as MNHEY and CDR2 as SVGAGI. CDR3 residues: CASSTSGARSYEQYF. The CDR3 DNA is TGTGCCAGCAGCACCTCAGGGGCACGATCCTACGAGCAGTACTTC.

The V gene is TRBV13, the J gene TRBJ2-3; D may be TRBD2 (6 bases). V was cut by 0 bases and J by 2 bases, with 12 bases left in between. Per the germline V gene, CDR1 is PRHDT and CDR2 is FYEKMQ (reference sequence). The CDR3 spans 16 residues. DNA of the CDR3: TGTGCCAGCAGCTTAGGAGGTAGCGGACACACAGATACGCAGTATTTT. The encoded protein is CASSLGGSGHTDTQYF.

V is TRBV28 and J is TRBJ2-7, with D perhaps matching TRBD1 (5 bases). The ends were cut back, 6 bases at V and 0 bases at J, with 15 bases in the middle. Germline V gene data show CDR1 as MDHEN and CDR2 as SYDVKM. This CDR3 has 15 residues. CDR3 region: CASRGPTVISYEQYF. CDR3 coding DNA: TGTGCCAGCAGAGGCCCGACAGTCATCTCCTACGAGCAGTACTTC. The whole variable domain, remainder taken from reference TRBV28 and TRBJ2-7, is DVKVTQSSRYLVKRTGEKVFLECVQDMDHENMFWYRQDPGLGLRLIYFSYDVKMKEKGDIPEGYSVSREKKERFSLILESASTNQTSMYLCASRGPTVISYEQYFGPGTRLTVT.

The gene calls are TRBV4-1 and TRBJ1-5; 10 bases are shared with TRBD1. J lost 6 bases, V lost 1 base, and 3 bases had no gene match. Germline loops: CDR1 MGHRA, CDR2 YSYEKL. CDR3 length: 15 residues. In DNA, the CDR3 is TGCGCCAGCAGCCAAGGACAGGGGGCAGGTCAGCCCCAGCATTTT. Encoded protein: CASSQGQGAGQPQHF.

The chain carries TRBV28 and TRBJ2-7; tentative D call: TRBD1 (5 bases). V was cut by 1 base and J by 5 bases, with 6 bases left in between. The CDR3 loop spans 12 amino acids. Germline CDR1 MDHEN, CDR2 SYDVKM. The CDR3 DNA reads TGTGCCAGCAGTTTATTACAGGACGAGCAGTACTTC. It translates to CASSLLQDEQYF.